What follows is one T cell receptor beta chain and its context. Its antigen remains unknown. Germline loops: CDR1 LNHDA, CDR2 SQIVND (reference sequence). The length of the CDR3 is 15 residues. V lost 5 bases and J lost 0, with 13 bases in between. All patients were mismatch repair deficient, assessed by either PCR or immunohistochemistry. TCRs were sequenced from a few patients responding to pembrolizumab. This record comes from a study of PD-1 blockade in mismatch repair-deficient tumors. On the study more broadly: Patients had approximately 11 mismatch repair-deficient cancer types, all previously treated and progressing.

The data were produced by immunoSEQ multiplex PCR, yet TCRdb's version contains in-frame clones alone and is incomplete. In the table there are some 100,000 clones, about four fifths of which are singletons. Study-wide results and limits: Tumor-resident clones, often absent from pretreatment blood, expanded after pembrolizumab and then contracted.

The J gene is TRBJ1-1, the V gene TRBV19, with D possibly TRBD1 on 5 matching bases. Source: peripheral blood, taken approximately 36 weeks after starting pembrolizumab. The sequence was collected from an adult with mismatch repair-deficient cancer. CDR3 DNA sequence: TGTGCCAGTAGTTCCGGGGGGGGAATGAACACTGAAGCTTTCTTT. Translated, it gives CASSSGGGMNTEAFF.